This entry lists 23 T cell receptor beta chains sequenced from one sample in a study of tumor-infiltrating lymphocytes in primary liver carcinoma. Unsorted bulk tissue (roughly 17-32 mg) underwent RNA and DNA co-extraction. The input was 500 ng total RNA; TCR beta cDNA was made from it with a constant-region primer. Investigators got TCR beta libraries out of three nested multiplex PCR rounds, done with slightly modified ARM-PCR. The first two PCR rounds used TRBV1-TRBV30 forward primers with a C-beta reverse primer, 9 to 11 cycles each. MiXCR was run by TCRdb on the multiplex PCR reads, yielding one entry per CDR3 protein. The sample lists under 85,000 distinct CDR3 sequences; approximately 72% were seen once. Sequencing input: liver tumor tissue from sampling region 1. As for subset: tumor region T1, superior pole. These receptors were taken from a man aged 35 to 55 with primary liver carcinoma and hepatitis B virus infection.

The chain is built from TRBV7-8 and TRBJ2-1, with 16 positions matching TRBD2. V shed 5 bases and J 16 bases; nucleotides not matched to a gene: 11. The CDR3 has 15 residues. Germline CDR1 reads SGHVS; CDR2 reads FQNEAQ. The CDR3 reads CASSPGTSGRDEHFF. In DNA form, the CDR3 reads TGTGCCAGCAGCCCCGGGACTAGCGGGAGGGATGAACATTTCTTC. Full variable domain (missing parts from reference TRBV7-8 and TRBJ2-1): GAGVSQSPRYKVAKRGQDVALRCDPISGHVSLFWYQQALGQGPEFLTYFQNEAQLDKSGLPSDRFFAERPEGSVSTLKIQRTQQEDSAVYLCASSPGTSGRDEHFFGPGTRLTVL.

This clonotype was recorded at least ten times. The DNA of the CDR3 is TGTGCCAGCAGCTCCACCCCGGGGGCCTCTAACGAGCAGTACTTC. Protein sequence: CASSSTPGASNEQYF. The chain is built from TRBV7-8 and TRBJ2-7; D could derive from TRBD1 or TRBD2 (6 bases each). The ends were cut back, 4 bases at V and 5 bases at J, with 18 bases in the middle. The CDR3 covers 15 residues. Germline CDR1 SGHVS, CDR2 FQNEAQ.

About this clonotype: This may stem from a read error, because a much larger clone lies one nucleotide away. The gene calls are TRBV7-9 and TRBJ2-6; D remains unclear. Germline assignment: CDR1 SEHNR and CDR2 FQNEAQ (reference sequence). Trimming pared 2 bases from V and 4 bases from J, leaving 9 bases between. This CDR3 spans 15 amino acids. The CDR3 loop is CASSLRVVGANVLTF. The CDR3 DNA follows: TGTGCCAGCAGCTTAAGGGTGGTCGGGGCCAACGTCCTGACTTTC.

Note on this clonotype: Because the CDR3 is missing its conserved closing phenylalanine or tryptophan, this is likely a read error. The chain employs TRBV10-2 and TRBJ2-7; no reliable D call. The CDR3 is 12 amino acids. The V and J ends lost 4 bases and 6 bases respectively, with 10 bases between them. CDR1 WSHSY and CDR2 SAAADI come from the germline V gene. For the CDR3, the DNA is TGCGCCAGCAGTGTTAATTACGGCGAGCAGTACATC. Translated: CASSVNYGEQYI.

In this sample, this clonotype turned up many times. The chain employs TRBV5-1 and TRBJ2-7; 8 nucleotides agree with TRBD2. CDR1 and CDR2 (germline): SGHRS, YFSETQ. CDR3 length equals 14 residues. V was clipped by 4 bases and J by 2 bases; unmatched bases: 5. CDR3 loop: CASSPRAGAYEQYF. CDR3 nucleotides: TGCGCCAGCAGCCCCAGAGCGGGAGCCTACGAGCAGTACTTC. The full variable domain, with the rest looked up from reference TRBV5-1 and TRBJ2-7, is KAGVTQTPRYLIKTRGQQVTLSCSPISGHRSVSWYQQTPGQGLQFLFEYFSETQRNKGNFPGRFSGRQFSNSRSEMNVSTLELGDSALYLCASSPRAGAYEQYFGPGTRLTVT.

A word on this clonotype: Because the CDR3 is missing its conserved closing phenylalanine or tryptophan, this is likely a read error. The chain joins TRBV12-3 or TRBV12-4 to TRBJ1-5; D is undetermined. The CDR3 has 12 amino acids. The CDR3 region is CVSSSEYQPQHS. Here the CDR3 DNA reads TGTGTCAGCAGTTCCGAATATCAGCCCCAGCATTCT.

Concerning this clonotype: Germline is not matched at one junction end, which may reflect a read error. CDR3 region: CSVLQGSDEEYF. CDR3 sequence (DNA): TGCAGCGTGCTACAGGGTAGTGACGAGGAGTACTTC. This chain links TRBV29-1 with TRBJ2-7; TRBD1 might be the D (6 bases). Germline CDR1 is SQVTM and CDR2 is ANQGSEA. This CDR3 is built from 12 residues.

The chain joins TRBV11-2 to TRBJ2-3; D tentatively fits TRBD1 or TRBD2 (5 bases each). The CDR3 is made up of 17 amino acids. The germline CDR1 and CDR2 sequences are SGHAT and FQNNGV. The V end lost 1 base, the J end lost 5 bases, and 19 bases lay between the germline ends. This CDR3 reads CASSLVSTGPGEDTQYF. CDR3 nucleotide sequence: TGTGCCAGCAGCTTAGTCAGCACGGGGCCGGGTGAAGATACGCAGTATTTT.

This clonotype is a singleton in its sample. The CDR3 DNA is TGTGCCAGCAGTGTGGAGGCTGGCGTTGAATCCCAGCATTTT. Its translation is CASSVEAGVESQHF. The chain links TRBV6-1 to TRBJ1-5; D gene uncertain. This CDR3 is built from 14 residues. Looked up from germline, CDR1 is MNHNS and CDR2 is SASEGT. The ends were cut back, 4 bases at V and 11 bases at J, with 18 bases in the middle.

The CDR3 nucleotides are TGCAGTGCCAACGGGGGACAGTCCGCCTACGAGCAGTACTTC. Its protein product is CSANGGQSAYEQYF. The V and J genes are TRBV20-1 and TRBJ2-7, with a possible D match to TRBD1 (7 bases). This CDR3 has 14 residues. Deletions cut 6 bases from V and 2 bases from J, with 17 bases between. CDR1 is DFQATT, CDR2 SNEGSKA, per germline (reference sequence).

This clonotype appeared once. CDR3 in DNA: TGCGCCAGCAGCCGAACCGTGTCCCCTGTAGCTTTCTTT. Protein: CASSRTVSPVAFF. The chain joins TRBV4-1 to TRBJ1-1, with D unresolved. The length of the CDR3 is 13 residues. CDR1 is MGHRA, CDR2 YSYEKL, per germline. Trimming removed 4 bases from V and 10 bases from J, with 16 bases in between.

This clonotype was seen at least ten times. CDR3 protein: CAWSEAGSASNQPQHF. CDR3 nucleotides: TGTGCCTGGAGTGAAGCCGGGTCAGCTAGCAATCAGCCCCAGCATTTT. V is TRBV30 and J is TRBJ1-5; D unclear. The germline V and J ends were trimmed by 1 base and 0 bases, with 13 bases remaining between them. This CDR3 spans 16 amino acids. The germline V gene has CDR1 GTSNPN and CDR2 SVGIG (reference sequence).

As for this clonotype: At one end, the junction sequence differs from germline, possibly due to a read error. V usage is TRBV5-5 and J usage is TRBJ2-7, with D tentatively TRBD2 (5 bases). The V gene's germline CDR1 is SGHKS and CDR2 YYEKEE (reference sequence). CDR3 length equals 13 residues. In DNA form, the CDR3 reads TGTGCCTGCAGCTTCGGGATTTCCTATGAGCAGTACTTC. This encodes CACSFGISYEQYF.

Remarks on this clonotype: A read error may produce the germline difference seen at one junction end. The chain combines TRBV4-1 with TRBJ2-1; D is perhaps TRBD1 (5 bases). This CDR3 spans 14 amino acids. The germline CDR1 and CDR2 sequences are MGHRA and YSYEKL. The CDR3 sequence is CSSSQAPRENEQFF. CDR3 sequence (DNA): TGCTCCAGCAGCCAAGCCCCCAGGGAAAATGAGCAGTTCTTC.

Turning to this clonotype: Given the absence of the conserved phenylalanine or tryptophan at the CDR3 end, a read error is likely. This chain uses TRBV4-1 with TRBJ2-3; no clear D gene. The CDR3 has 15 residues. The germline V gene encodes CDR1 MGHRA and CDR2 YSYEKL. The V gene lost 0 bases and the J gene lost 3 bases, with 10 bases spanning the gap. CDR3 protein: CASSQEPGGTDTQYY. CDR3 in DNA: TGCGCCAGCAGCCAAGAGCCTGGCGGTACAGATACGCAGTATTAT.

Concerning this clonotype: The junction and the germline gene differ at one end; a read error may be behind it. J is TRBJ1-2 and V is TRBV6-6; the D is unclear. The CDR3 is made up of 14 amino acids. Germline V gene lookup returns CDR1 MNHNY and CDR2 SVGAGI (reference sequence). CDR3 amino acids: CAGSSPPSNYGYTF. The DNA for the CDR3 is TGTGCCGGCAGTTCGCCACCGTCTAACTATGGCTACACCTTC.

The chain recombines TRBV28 with TRBJ1-1; D is uncertain. This CDR3 has 14 residues. V lost 6 bases and J lost 2, with 13 bases in between. CDR1 MDHEN and CDR2 SYDVKM come from the germline V gene. The CDR3 protein is CASRLASENTEAFF. The CDR3 DNA is TGTGCCAGCAGACTCGCTTCAGAAAACACTGAAGCTTTCTTT.

Notes on this clonotype: A much larger clonotype is one base distant, so this may be a read error. V and J are TRBV2 and TRBJ1-5, with D possibly matching TRBD1 (6 bases). Germline V gene sequence: CDR1 SNHLY, CDR2 FYNNEI. The CDR3 spans 16 residues. The CDR3 nucleotides are TGTGCCAGCAGCGCCGACAGGTTCTCTAGCAATCAGCCCCGGCATTTT. It codes for CASSADRFSSNQPRHF. Supplemented by reference TRBV2 and TRBJ1-5, the full variable domain reads EPEVTQTPSHQVTQMGQEVILRCVPISNHLYFYWYRQILGQKVEFLVSFYNNEISEKSEIFDDQFSVERPDGSNFTLKIRSTKLEDSAMYFCASSADRFSSNQPRHFGDGTRLSIL.

This chain links TRBV6-5 with TRBJ2-1; 8 bases match TRBD1. Germline V lookup: CDR1 MNHEY, CDR2 SVGAGI. J lost 4 bases, V lost 5 bases, and 13 bases had no gene match. This CDR3 comprises 17 residues. The CDR3 spells CASSHLTPGQGYNEQFF. In nucleotides, the CDR3 is TGTGCCAGCAGTCACCTTACTCCAGGACAGGGATACAATGAGCAGTTCTTC.

As for this clonotype: This CDR3 is missing its conserved last phenylalanine or tryptophan, likely due to a read error. The chain is built from TRBV4-1 and TRBJ2-7, with D unclear. Germline V gene lookup returns CDR1 MGHRA and CDR2 YSYEKL. V dropped 2 bases and J dropped 2 bases, with 25 bases sitting between them. CDR3 length: 19 residues. The CDR3 region has the DNA TGCGCCAGCAGCCAATGGCCTCTCCCGGAACTCTCTACTCCCTACGAGCAGTACTTG. This gives the protein CASSQWPLPELSTPYEQYL.

This clonotype has a count of ten or more. Here the CDR3 reads CSVTGGTDTQYF. In DNA form, the CDR3 reads TGCAGCGTGACAGGGGGAACAGATACGCAGTATTTT. V gene TRBV29-1 combines with J gene TRBJ2-3, with 9 nucleotides matching TRBD1. Per the germline V gene, CDR1 is SQVTM and CDR2 is ANQGSEA. The CDR3 consists of 12 residues. Trimming cost V 6 bases and J 3 bases; bases outside gene matches: 1.

In the case of this clonotype: The junction departs from the called germline gene at one end, perhaps through a read error. The chain carries TRBV11-2 and TRBJ2-5; D is perhaps TRBD1 (6 bases). CDR1 and CDR2 (germline): SGHAT, FQNNGV. The length of the CDR3 is 17 residues. CDR3 residues: CASSLDQQGLGLEAQYF. CDR3 nucleotides: TGTGCCAGCAGCTTAGACCAACAGGGCCTGGGTCTTGAGGCCCAGTATTTC.

The chain has TRBV7-9 and TRBJ2-1; 7 bases are shared with TRBD2. The V gene's germline CDR1 is SEHNR and CDR2 FQNEAQ (reference sequence). V shed 5 bases and J 8 bases; nucleotides not matched to a gene: 12. This CDR3 spans 15 amino acids. Here the CDR3 reads CASSTPGGSIYEQFF. The CDR3 coding sequence is TGTGCCAGCAGCACCCCTGGCGGGAGTATATATGAGCAGTTCTTC.